The following is a T cell receptor (beta chain) sequence with its context. Its specificity is not known. 5'-RACE, quantitative and with molecular barcodes, yielded the TCR beta libraries. One entry per CDR3 protein results from TCRdb running MiXCR on the 5' RACE reads. The sample gives about 240,000 distinct CDR3 sequences, more than 20% of which show up once; approximately 0.61% is in the top ten. Per germline, CDR1 SGHTA and CDR2 FQGTGA. The CDR3 runs 15 residues. V lost 4 bases and J lost 7; bases outside the gene matches: 7. The data were taken from a study of CD8 T cells in ankylosing spondylitis. General study findings and limits: Researchers reportedly found disease-linked clones significantly enriched in matched ankylosing spondylitis synovial fluid. What seemed typical of ankylosing spondylitis blood was a TCR beta motif built from 7 or 8 highly homologous variants.

Sequencing input: blood, either unsorted or a sorted T cell fraction (not recorded which). This receptor was obtained from a male donor with ankylosing spondylitis or in good health (not recorded which). This chain joins TRBV7-3 and TRBJ2-7, with 13 positions matching TRBD2. The CDR3 reads CASSYGLAGVGEQYF. CDR3 sequence (DNA): TGTGCCAGCAGCTACGGACTAGCGGGGGTGGGTGAGCAGTACTTC.